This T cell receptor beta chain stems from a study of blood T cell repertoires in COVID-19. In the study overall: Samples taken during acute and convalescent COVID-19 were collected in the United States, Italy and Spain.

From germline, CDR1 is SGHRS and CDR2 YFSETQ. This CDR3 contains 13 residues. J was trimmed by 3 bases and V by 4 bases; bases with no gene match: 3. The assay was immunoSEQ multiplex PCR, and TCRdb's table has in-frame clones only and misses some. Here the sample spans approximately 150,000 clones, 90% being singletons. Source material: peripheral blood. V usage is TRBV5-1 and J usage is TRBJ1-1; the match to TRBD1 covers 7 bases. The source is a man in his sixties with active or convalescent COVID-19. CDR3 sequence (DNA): TGCGCCAGCAGCGCAACAGGGGACACTGAAGCTTTCTTT. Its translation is CASSATGDTEAFF.